Presented here are 8 T cell receptor beta chains from one specimen sequenced in a study of T cells in Graves' hyperthyroidism and ophthalmopathy. TCR beta CDR3 regions were amplified from RNA. The HTBI primer set was used in a first-round RT-PCR of the TCR CDR3. Via MiXCR, TCRdb re-called the multiplex PCR reads, giving one row per CDR3 protein. The sample consists of roughly 650,000 distinct CDR3 sequences, approximately 15% of them appearing once. The specimen was blood. These receptors were taken from a woman aged 35 to 49 with Graves' ophthalmopathy.

In this sample, this clonotype turned up many times. The chain joins TRBV28 to TRBJ2-7; possibly TRBD1 or TRBD2 for D (7 bases each). Trimming stripped 0 bases from V and 5 bases from J, with 20 bases between. Germline loops: CDR1 MDHEN, CDR2 SYDVKM. The CDR3 covers 17 residues. DNA for the CDR3: TGTGCCAGCAGTTTATGGGGAGGGGGCAGGGGTCTGGACGAGCAGTACTTC. Protein: CASSLWGGGRGLDEQYF. Drawing the rest from reference TRBV28 and TRBJ2-7, the complete variable domain is DVKVTQSSRYLVKRTGEKVFLECVQDMDHENMFWYRQDPGLGLRLIYFSYDVKMKEKGDIPEGYSVSREKKERFSLILESASTNQTSMYLCASSLWGGGRGLDEQYFGPGTRLTVT.

The gene calls are TRBV16 and TRBJ1-4, with 8 bases fitting TRBD1. Per germline, CDR1 KGHSY and CDR2 FQNENV. This CDR3 contains 15 residues. V lost 4 bases, J lost 2 bases, and 3 bases stayed unmatched. The CDR3, as DNA: TGTGCCAGCAGCCGCAACAGGGGGACTAATGAAAAACTGTTTTTT. Translated: CASSRNRGTNEKLFF.

This clonotype has only a few counts. This chain uses TRBV12-3 or TRBV12-4 with TRBJ2-2; 7 bases fit TRBD1. This CDR3 comprises 16 residues. V lost 5 bases to trimming and J lost 3 bases; unmatched junction nucleotides: 9. The CDR3 sequence is CASSIRGLGYTGELFF. The CDR3 bases are TGTGCCAGCAGTATAAGGGGGCTGGGATACACCGGGGAGCTGTTTTTT.

This clonotype was detected only a few times. The chain employs TRBV12-3 or TRBV12-4 and TRBJ1-1, with a possible D match to TRBD1 (6 bases). The CDR3 consists of 16 residues. Trimming pared 7 bases from V and 4 bases from J, leaving 22 bases between. CDR3 residues: CASTPGGGRDPTEAFF. CDR3 in DNA: TGTGCCAGCACCCCTGGAGGGGGGCGGGATCCCACTGAAGCTTTCTTT.

This clonotype was counted a few times. The J gene is TRBJ2-1, the V gene TRBV6-6, with 9 bases lining up with TRBD2. V lost 0 bases to trimming and J lost 5 bases; unmatched junction nucleotides: 11. The CDR3 contains 18 residues. Per germline, CDR1 MNHNY and CDR2 SVGAGI (reference sequence). CDR3 sequence reads: CASSYSRGVAGANNEQFF. The CDR3 nucleotides read TGTGCCAGCAGTTACTCGAGGGGAGTAGCGGGGGCTAACAATGAGCAGTTCTTC.

The CDR3, as DNA: TGTGCCAGCAGCCCAACCGGACACCGGACTAACTATGGCTACACCTTC. Translated, it gives CASSPTGHRTNYGYTF. The genes are TRBV6-2 or TRBV6-3 and TRBJ1-2; D possibly corresponds to TRBD1 (5 bases). V was trimmed by 6 bases and J by 0 bases, leaving 17 bases between them. Germline V gene data show CDR1 as MNHEY and CDR2 as SVGEGT. The CDR3 extends over 16 amino acids.

As for this clonotype: This clone may be a read error of a much larger clone one base away. The gene calls are TRBV24-1 and TRBJ2-7; D is unclear. The CDR3 has 11 residues. V gave up 2 bases and J gave up 2 bases, with 0 bases separating them. Germline V gene data show CDR1 as KGHDR and CDR2 as SFDVKD. CDR3 nucleotides: TGTGCCACCAGTGATTCCTACGAGCAGTACTTC. Its translation is CATSDSYEQYF.

This clonotype is a singleton in its sample. The CDR3 DNA is TGTGCCAGCAGCACACAGGGGGTGTTTGGCTACACCTTC. Translated: CASSTQGVFGYTF. The rearrangement links TRBV5-4 to TRBJ1-2; 8 bases are a match to TRBD1. Germline CDR1 is SGHNT and CDR2 is YYREEE (reference sequence). The CDR3 spans 13 residues. J was trimmed by 7 bases and V by 4 bases; bases with no gene match: 6.